This TCR beta chain stems from a study of T cell repertoires in cytomegalovirus infection. Study in general: CMV infection plus the matching HLA type was flagged by public TCR beta signatures.

This clonotype has just a few counts. Its antigen is as yet unknown. Each CDR3 protein gets one entry after TCRdb re-called the reads with MiXCR. Here the sample spans 84,000 or so distinct CDR3 sequences, about 45% being singletons. The sequence was obtained from a human donor in good health (CMV status not recorded). Some clones in this sample may be carry-over from other donors' samples. This specimen was CD8+ T cells from cultured PBMCs, taken from culture after CMV antigen stimulation.

CDR3 DNA: TGTGCCAGCAGCCGGACTAGCGGGACCTACTATAGCACAGATACGCAGTATTTT. Its protein product is CASSRTSGTYYSTDTQYF. V and J are TRBV7-8 and TRBJ2-3, with 12 bases matching TRBD2. The CDR3 is 18 amino acids. The junction had 9 bases not matched to a gene; V was cut back by 5 bases and J by 0 bases. Germline values: CDR1 SGHVS, CDR2 FQNEAQ. The whole variable domain, remainder taken from reference TRBV7-8 and TRBJ2-3, is GAGVSQSPRYKVAKRGQDVALRCDPISGHVSLFWYQQALGQGPEFLTYFQNEAQLDKSGLPSDRFFAERPEGSVSTLKIQRTQQEDSAVYLCASSRTSGTYYSTDTQYFGPGTRLTVL.